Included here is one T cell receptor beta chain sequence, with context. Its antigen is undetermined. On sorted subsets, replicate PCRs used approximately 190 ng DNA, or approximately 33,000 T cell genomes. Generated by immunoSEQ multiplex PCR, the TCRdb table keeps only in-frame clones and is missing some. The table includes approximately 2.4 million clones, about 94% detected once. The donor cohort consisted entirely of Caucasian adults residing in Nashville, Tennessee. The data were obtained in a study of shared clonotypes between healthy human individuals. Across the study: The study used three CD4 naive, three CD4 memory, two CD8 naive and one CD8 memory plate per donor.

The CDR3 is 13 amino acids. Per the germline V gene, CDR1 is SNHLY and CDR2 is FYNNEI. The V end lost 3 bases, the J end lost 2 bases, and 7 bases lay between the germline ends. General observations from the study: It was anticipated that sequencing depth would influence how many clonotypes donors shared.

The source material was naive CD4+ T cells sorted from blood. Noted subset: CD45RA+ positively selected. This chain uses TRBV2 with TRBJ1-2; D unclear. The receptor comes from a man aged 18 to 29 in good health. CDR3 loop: CASSDSQNYGYTF. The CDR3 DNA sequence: TGTGCCAGCAGTGACAGTCAGAACTATGGCTACACCTTC.